Below, 12 T cell receptor beta chains from the same sample are listed, as sequenced in a study of T cell changes during pregnancy in multiple sclerosis. Sequencing was performed with immunoSEQ multiplex PCR; in TCRdb, only in-frame clones are kept and a portion is missing. The data contain about 87,000 clones, 93% of them singletons. The specimen was peripheral blood, collected in the third trimester of pregnancy. These receptors were taken from a female donor in good health, enrolled as a control in a pregnancy study.

V is TRBV13 and J is TRBJ2-5; maybe TRBD2 (6 bases). CDR3 length: 15 residues. Germline assignment: CDR1 PRHDT and CDR2 FYEKMQ (reference sequence). Trimming took off 0 bases at V and 1 base at J, with 9 bases between the two ends. The CDR3: CASSLGGSGQETQYF. CDR3 nucleotide sequence: TGTGCCAGCAGCTTAGGGGGTAGCGGCCAAGAGACCCAGTACTTC.

In its sample, this clone was seen once. The chain has TRBV5-1 and TRBJ2-7; 7 bases are a match to TRBD2. Per the germline V gene, CDR1 is SGHRS and CDR2 is YFSETQ. This CDR3 spans 11 amino acids. Unmatched junction bases numbered 7, after V lost 7 bases and J lost 9 bases. The CDR3 bases are TGCGCCAGCGCTGGATCGGGGGGGCAGTACTTC. Amino acid sequence: CASAGSGGQYF.

V usage is TRBV5-4 and J usage is TRBJ2-1; TRBD2 aligns across 11 bases. There are 15 residues in the CDR3. J was trimmed by 5 bases and V by 3 bases; bases with no gene match: 4. Looked up from germline, CDR1 is SGHNT and CDR2 is YYREEE (reference sequence). The CDR3 spells CASSSGLAANNEQFF. CDR3 DNA: TGTGCCAGCAGCTCGGGACTAGCGGCCAACAATGAGCAGTTCTTC.

The chain is built from TRBV5-1 and TRBJ2-5; 9 nucleotides align to TRBD1. The CDR3 is 14 residues long. Looked up from germline, CDR1 is SGHRS and CDR2 is YFSETQ. With 2 bases clipped from V and 5 bases from J, the junction kept 4 bases outside the gene matches. CDR3 region: CASSLQGARETQYF. CDR3 sequence (DNA): TGCGCCAGCAGCTTACAGGGGGCGAGGGAGACCCAGTACTTC.

This clone was found once. The V gene is TRBV28, the J gene TRBJ2-7, with TRBD2 as a possible D gene (5 bases). The germline V gene encodes CDR1 MDHEN and CDR2 SYDVKM. V was trimmed by 4 bases and J by 5 bases, leaving 12 bases between them. The CDR3 covers 13 residues. CDR3 amino acids: CASSSLAHDEQYF. The CDR3 bases are TGTGCCAGCAGTTCTCTAGCCCACGACGAGCAGTACTTC. Complete variable domain (other parts from reference TRBV28 and TRBJ2-7): DVKVTQSSRYLVKRTGEKVFLECVQDMDHENMFWYRQDPGLGLRLIYFSYDVKMKEKGDIPEGYSVSREKKERFSLILESASTNQTSMYLCASSSLAHDEQYFGPGTRLTVT.

V gene TRBV29-1 combines with J gene TRBJ2-7, with no clear D. The CDR3 runs 11 residues. The germline gives CDR1 SQVTM, CDR2 ANQGSEA. The ends were cut back, 6 bases at V and 0 bases at J, with 6 bases in the middle. The DNA of the CDR3 is TGCAGCGTCCCCGGCTCCTACGAGCAGTACTTC. Translation: CSVPGSYEQYF.

The chain carries TRBV5-1 and TRBJ1-4; TRBD1 agrees at 7 bases. The CDR3 totals 14 residues. The ends lost 4 bases at V and 4 bases at J; junction bases unmatched: 4. From germline, CDR1 is SGHRS and CDR2 YFSETQ. CDR3 protein: CASSRGQVNEKLFF. The CDR3 nucleotides are TGCGCCAGCAGCCGCGGACAGGTTAATGAAAAACTGTTTTTT.

This clone was recorded only once. J is TRBJ2-1 and V is TRBV28; 9 positions agree with TRBD2. The CDR3 runs 14 residues. J lost 4 bases, V lost 8 bases, and 6 bases had no gene match. Germline CDR1 is MDHEN and CDR2 is SYDVKM. CDR3 loop: CASLSGSPYNEQFF. CDR3 nucleotide sequence: TGTGCCAGCCTTAGCGGGAGCCCTTACAATGAGCAGTTCTTC. Full variable domain (rest looked up from reference TRBV28 and TRBJ2-1): DVKVTQSSRYLVKRTGEKVFLECVQDMDHENMFWYRQDPGLGLRLIYFSYDVKMKEKGDIPEGYSVSREKKERFSLILESASTNQTSMYLCASLSGSPYNEQFFGPGTRLTVL.

The chain employs TRBV19 and TRBJ1-5; D is unresolved. Trimming removed 10 bases at V and 7 bases at J, with 35 bases between. From germline, CDR1 is LNHDA and CDR2 SQIVND (reference sequence). The CDR3 spans 19 residues. This CDR3 reads CATSTLVRQRLRSWQPQHF. As DNA, the CDR3 is TGTGCCACCTCCACCCTCGTGAGACAACGATTGCGCTCTTGGCAGCCCCAGCATTTT.

This rearrangement joins TRBV5-4 to TRBJ1-1, with D perhaps TRBD1 (5 bases). V was pared by 4 bases and J by 3 bases, with 16 bases between. Germline V gene lookup returns CDR1 SGHNT and CDR2 YYREEE (reference sequence). The CDR3 has 15 residues. CDR3 sequence: CASSTGGGLDTEAFF. The CDR3 DNA sequence: TGTGCCAGCAGCACTGGGGGAGGGTTGGACACTGAAGCTTTCTTT.

The genes are TRBV25-1 and TRBJ2-1; 7 bases line up with TRBD1. CDR1 and CDR2 (germline): MGHDK, SYGVNS. This CDR3 contains 15 residues. V dropped 5 bases and J dropped 6; count of bases not matched to a gene: 10. CDR3 coding DNA: TGTGCCAGCAGTCAGACAGGGAATATTCGCAATGAGCAGTTCTTC. Its translation is CASSQTGNIRNEQFF.

The CDR3 nucleotides are TGTGCCAGCAGCTTATCTAGCGGGAATTACAATGAGCAGTTCTTC. Its translation is CASSLSSGNYNEQFF. The rearrangement joins TRBV7-8 to TRBJ2-1, with TRBD2 identical over 9 bases. The CDR3 runs 15 residues. Germline-derived CDR1 and CDR2 are SGHVS and FQNEAQ. The V segment lost 2 bases and the J segment 4 bases; nucleotides outside the gene matches: 3.